This T cell receptor (beta chain) was sequenced during a study of T cell therapy after organ transplantation. Across the study: Therapy products were autologous CMV-specific T cells, peptide-expanded for about 15 days. Overall study findings and caveats: Nonresponder repertoires showed strong pretherapy expansions, barely changing post-therapy. Concurrent antirejection and antiviral drugs remain unassessed confounders. CD8 clonality fold change after therapy inversely tracked pretherapy clonality.

Repertoires were generated with immunoSEQ multiplex PCR, while TCRdb's copy carries only in-frame clones and drops some. This table has about 48,000 clones, over 90% appearing once. A note on this clone: Antigen: not known.

V was cut by 8 bases and J by 1 base, with 14 bases left in between. Germline V gene data show CDR1 as SGHAT and CDR2 as FQNNGV. The CDR3 sequence is 14 residues long. This specimen was CD8+ T cells from blood, taken before autologous CMV-specific T cell therapy. V is TRBV11-2 and J is TRBJ1-1, with D possibly being TRBD1 (6 bases). This receptor was identified in a human patient who had received a solid organ transplant and had CMV disease. The CDR3 spells CASLGGLENTEAFF. For the CDR3, the DNA is TGTGCCAGCCTCGGGGGGCTGGAGAACACTGAAGCTTTCTTT.